Presented here are 28 T cell receptor beta chains from one specimen sequenced in a study of blood T cell repertoires in COVID-19 (dated by TCRdb to about 2020). Libraries were prepared through the immunoSEQ multiplex PCR assay. This is the immuneACCESS table as TCRdb keeps it, with only in-frame sequences that have V and J called. A part of the clones is gone; compared with another copy, unresolved V genes explain less than half, and the rest is unexplained. The sample table lists roughly 200,000 clones, 80% to 90% of them with a count of one. Of the sample, over 2.5% is held by the ten largest clones. Sequenced material: peripheral blood. The receptor set was obtained from a man in his sixties with acute or convalescent COVID-19.

This clone was observed a few times. The chain links TRBV28 to TRBJ1-6; D is possibly TRBD1 (6 bases). The V gene lost 5 bases and the J gene lost 8 bases, with 19 bases spanning the gap. CDR3 length equals 16 residues. In germline, CDR1 is MDHEN, CDR2 SYDVKM. CDR3: CASSPNRARGDSPLHF. The CDR3 DNA reads TGTGCCAGCAGTCCTAACAGGGCTAGGGGAGATTCACCCCTCCACTTT. Drawing the rest from reference TRBV28 and TRBJ1-6, the complete variable domain is DVKVTQSSRYLVKRTGEKVFLECVQDMDHENMFWYRQDPGLGLRLIYFSYDVKMKEKGDIPEGYSVSREKKERFSLILESASTNQTSMYLCASSPNRARGDSPLHFGNGTRLTVT.

J is TRBJ2-3 and V is TRBV28; no reliable D call. V lost 7 bases, J lost 1 base, and 9 bases lay in between. Germline V lookup: CDR1 MDHEN, CDR2 SYDVKM. The CDR3 totals 13 residues. In DNA, the CDR3 is TGTGCCAGCACCCTCCAGGGCACAGATACGCAGTATTTT. As protein: CASTLQGTDTQYF.

The J gene is TRBJ2-3, the V gene TRBV7-3; the D gene is possibly TRBD1 (6 bases). V was clipped by 1 base and J by 1 base, with 9 bases between them. Germline-derived CDR1 and CDR2 are SGHTA and FQGTGA. This CDR3 has 15 residues. The CDR3 DNA reads TGTGCCAGCAGCTTAATGGGGGCAGGCACAGATACGCAGTATTTT. Protein product: CASSLMGAGTDTQYF. Full variable domain (remainder filled in from reference TRBV7-3 and TRBJ2-3): GAGVSQTPSNKVTEKGKYVELRCDPISGHTALYWYRQSLGQGPEFLIYFQGTGAADDSGLPNDRFFAVRPEGSVSTLKIQRTERGDSAVYLCASSLMGAGTDTQYFGPGTRLTVL.

This chain joins TRBV12-3 or TRBV12-4 and TRBJ2-1; possibly TRBD2 for D (6 bases). The germline V and J ends were trimmed by 10 bases and 9 bases, with 13 bases remaining between them. The CDR3 consists of 11 residues. CDR3 in DNA: TGTGCCACCTCGACTAGTTCTGAGCAGTTCTTC. Encoded protein: CATSTSSEQFF.

This rearrangement joins TRBV6-5 to TRBJ2-7; tentatively, D is TRBD2 (5 bases). Deletions cut 7 bases from V and 5 bases from J, with 12 bases between. The CDR3 runs 12 residues. Looked up from germline, CDR1 is MNHEY and CDR2 is SVGAGI. This chain's CDR3 is CASIKREHEQYF. CDR3 bases: TGTGCCAGCATCAAGAGGGAGCACGAGCAGTACTTC.

The chain is built from TRBV29-1 and TRBJ1-5; 7 bases line up with TRBD1. This CDR3 spans 11 amino acids. Trimming cost V 8 bases and J 7 bases; bases outside gene matches: 5. Germline CDR1 and CDR2: SQVTM and ANQGSEA. This chain's CDR3 is CSPQGDQPQHF. DNA for the CDR3: TGCAGCCCTCAGGGGGACCAGCCCCAGCATTTT.

This clone showed up just a few times. Within the sample, other DNA sequences also encode this same CDR3. The chain employs TRBV5-6 and TRBJ2-2; D is possibly TRBD2 (6 bases). This CDR3 spans 13 amino acids. Trimming left V 3 bases short and J 7 bases short, with 10 bases between. Germline CDR1 is SGHDT and CDR2 is YYEEEE. The CDR3: CASSSIGSGELFF. The CDR3 DNA reads TGTGCCAGCAGCTCCATCGGGAGCGGGGAGCTGTTTTTT.

The V call is TRBV2, the J call TRBJ1-1, with 7 bases identical to TRBD1. The CDR3 is made up of 14 amino acids. Per germline, CDR1 SNHLY and CDR2 FYNNEI. V gave up 6 bases and J gave up 0 bases; unmatched junction bases: 4. CDR3 bases: TGTGCCAGCAGCGTGACAGGGATGAACACTGAAGCTTTCTTT. Its translation: CASSVTGMNTEAFF.

The chain employs TRBV5-6 and TRBJ1-1; 7 bases fit TRBD1. The CDR3 length is 15 residues. The V and J ends lost 0 bases and 4 bases, in that order; junction bases with no gene match: 6. Looked up from germline, CDR1 is SGHDT and CDR2 is YYEEEE. The CDR3 DNA sequence: TGTGCCAGCAGCTTGGGCGACAGGGTTGTCACTGAAGCTTTCTTT. Translated, it gives CASSLGDRVVTEAFF.

The chain is built from TRBV4-1 and TRBJ2-7, with TRBD2 as a possible D gene (5 bases). The CDR3 has 16 amino acids. Germline lookup yields CDR1 MGHRA and CDR2 YSYEKL. Trimming left V 0 bases short and J 0 bases short, with 12 bases between. This CDR3 reads CASSQDRGGLSYEQYF. The CDR3 DNA is TGCGCCAGCAGCCAAGATAGAGGCGGACTCTCCTACGAGCAGTACTTC.

This clone was observed a few times. The V call is TRBV19, the J call TRBJ1-5, with 7 nucleotides matching TRBD1. Germline CDR1 LNHDA, CDR2 SQIVND (reference sequence). After removal of 5 bases from V and 0 bases from J, the junction contained 10 bases not matched to a gene. The CDR3 is 17 amino acids. CDR3 nucleotides: TGTGCCAGTAGTGTTTTCCGGGGACAGAATAGCAATCAGCCCCAGCATTTT. Encoded protein: CASSVFRGQNSNQPQHF.

This clone has a single count. The chain employs TRBV18 and TRBJ2-7; 8 bases are shared with TRBD1. The CDR3 has 17 amino acids. V shed 2 bases and J 4 bases; nucleotides not matched to a gene: 13. Germline CDR1 reads KGHSH; CDR2 reads LQKENI. CDR3 amino acids: CASSPNPPGQGGYEQYF. The CDR3, as DNA: TGTGCCAGCTCACCAAACCCCCCCGGACAGGGTGGTTACGAGCAGTACTTC.

The J gene is TRBJ2-2, the V gene TRBV4-1, with a tentative D call TRBD2 (6 bases). V lost 1 base to trimming and J lost 7 bases, with 10 bases between them. Germline CDR1 reads MGHRA; CDR2 reads YSYEKL. There are 14 residues in the CDR3. The CDR3 DNA sequence: TGCGCCAGCAGCCAAGGACGGGAGTACGGGGAGCTGTTTTTT. It yields the protein CASSQGREYGELFF.

The chain carries TRBV27 and TRBJ2-1; tentative D call: TRBD1 (6 bases). V was shortened by 5 bases and J by 0 bases, with 11 bases between the two germline ends. Germline V CDR1 and CDR2: MNHEY, SMNVEV (reference sequence). This CDR3 has 15 amino acids. The CDR3 DNA reads as TGTGCCAGCAGTCCCGACAGGATCTCCTACAATGAGCAGTTCTTC. It codes for CASSPDRISYNEQFF.

The rearrangement links TRBV24-1 to TRBJ2-5; weak D call: TRBD2 (6 bases). The CDR3 is 16 residues long. The V gene lost 4 bases and the J gene lost 2 bases, with 16 bases spanning the gap. Germline CDR1 is KGHDR and CDR2 is SFDVKD. Here the CDR3 DNA reads TGTGCCACCAGTGAACCTCCGGGACTGTCACAAGAGACCCAGTACTTC. Translation gives CATSEPPGLSQETQYF.

V gene TRBV30 combines with J gene TRBJ2-7; 10 bases match TRBD2. With V trimmed by 4 bases and J by 1 base, 4 bases remained unmatched. Looked up from germline, CDR1 is GTSNPN and CDR2 is SVGIG (reference sequence). The CDR3 spans 14 residues. This chain's CDR3 is CAWNRLAGSYEQYF. CDR3 nucleotides: TGTGCCTGGAATCGACTAGCGGGTTCCTACGAGCAGTACTTC.

This sequence joins TRBV28 and TRBJ1-2; D not certain. The germline V and J ends were trimmed by 2 bases and 7 bases, with 5 bases remaining between them. CDR3 length equals 11 residues. Germline CDR1 and CDR2: MDHEN and SYDVKM. The CDR3 sequence: CASSLRGGYTF. In DNA, the CDR3 is TGTGCCAGCAGTTTAAGAGGTGGCTACACCTTC.

The chain is built from TRBV6-6 and TRBJ1-2; TRBD1 is a possible D gene (6 bases). Germline CDR1 MNHNY, CDR2 SVGAGI (reference sequence). V lost 5 bases, J lost 3 bases, and 10 bases lay in between. The CDR3 runs 13 residues. The CDR3 DNA reads as TGTGCCAGCAGTCTCGAGGGGGACTATGGCTACACCTTC. Its protein product is CASSLEGDYGYTF.

This clone was detected a few times. The V gene is TRBV7-2, the J gene TRBJ2-7, with a tentative D call TRBD2 (6 bases). This CDR3 is built from 14 residues. Trimming cost V 5 bases and J 6 bases, with 17 bases left between them. In germline, CDR1 is SGHTA, CDR2 FQGNSA. The CDR3 DNA reads TGTGCCAGCAGCGCCAGAAGACGGGGAGGCGAGCAGTACTTC. Residues: CASSARRRGGEQYF.

J is TRBJ2-1 and V is TRBV7-9; D might be TRBD2 (6 bases). Trimming removed 8 bases at V and 6 bases at J, with 17 bases between. CDR3 size: 14 residues. Germline V gene data show CDR1 as SEHNR and CDR2 as FQNEAQ (reference sequence). The CDR3 DNA sequence: TGTGCCAGCGCCCAGGCGGGGATAGGCAATGAGCAGTTCTTC. It yields the protein CASAQAGIGNEQFF.

The chain carries TRBV6-5 and TRBJ2-7; TRBD2 aligns across 7 bases. Germline CDR1 reads MNHEY; CDR2 reads SVGAGI. V trimming: 7 bases; J trimming: 6 bases; junction bases outside the gene matches: 3. This CDR3 is 11 amino acids long. The CDR3 bases are TGTGCCAGCAAGGGAGGGAGCGAGCAGTACTTC. Translated: CASKGGSEQYF.

This sequence joins TRBV7-9 and TRBJ2-3; 7 bases agree with TRBD1. Germline V gene data show CDR1 as SEHNR and CDR2 as FQNEAQ (reference sequence). The length of the CDR3 is 15 residues. The J segment lost 0 bases and the V segment lost 5 bases, leaving 5 bases of the junction unmatched. CDR3 residues: CASSPTGVSTDTQYF. In DNA, the CDR3 is TGTGCCAGCAGCCCCACAGGGGTGAGCACAGATACGCAGTATTTT.

This chain connects TRBV11-2 to TRBJ1-2; D ambiguous. This CDR3 comprises 18 residues. CDR1 is SGHAT, CDR2 FQNNGV, per germline. The V end was cut by 6 bases, the J end by 3 bases, with 26 bases between. CDR3 bases: TGTGCCAGCAGTTTAAGGGAATCCGGCCCTCTGAGGGACTATGGCTACACCTTC. Amino acids: CASSLRESGPLRDYGYTF.

J is TRBJ2-3 and V is TRBV24-1, with 13 bases identical to TRBD2. This CDR3 has 19 amino acids. Germline CDR1 and CDR2: KGHDR and SFDVKD. V was clipped by 0 bases and J by 2 bases; unmatched bases: 7. CDR3 in DNA: TGTGCCACCAGTGATTTGACCGGGACTAGCGGGAACTACACAGATACGCAGTATTTT. Translation: CATSDLTGTSGNYTDTQYF.

This CDR3 is CSATPGHTAFF. In nucleotides, the CDR3 is TGCAGTGCTACTCCGGGACATACGGCTTTCTTT. The chain joins TRBV20-1 to TRBJ1-1; D is perhaps TRBD1 (6 bases). V shed 4 bases and J shed 11 bases, with 14 bases lying between them. Germline V gene lookup returns CDR1 DFQATT and CDR2 SNEGSKA (reference sequence). The CDR3 is 11 residues long.

J is TRBJ2-4 and V is TRBV18; maybe TRBD2 (5 bases). The CDR3 length is 13 residues. V gave up 3 bases and J gave up 8 bases, with 11 bases separating them. Per the germline V gene, CDR1 is KGHSH and CDR2 is LQKENI. The CDR3 sequence: CASSPAQEDIQYF. In nucleotides, the CDR3 is TGTGCCAGCTCACCCGCCCAGGAGGACATTCAGTACTTC.

This clone turned up a few times. The gene calls are TRBV3-1 (or the pseudogene TRBV3-2) and TRBJ2-1, with TRBD2 matching 10 bases. This CDR3 is 15 amino acids long. J gave up 0 bases and V 5 bases, and 1 base lay outside the gene matches. Germline CDR1 and CDR2: LGHDT and YNNKEL (reference sequence). The CDR3 spells CASSRTSGSYNEQFF. The DNA for the CDR3 is TGTGCCAGCAGCAGGACTAGCGGCTCCTACAATGAGCAGTTCTTC.

V gene TRBV5-1 combines with J gene TRBJ2-7; 7 nucleotides match TRBD1. The CDR3 totals 13 residues. Germline V lookup: CDR1 SGHRS, CDR2 YFSETQ. The ends lost 7 bases at V and 1 base at J; junction bases unmatched: 5. The CDR3 nucleotides read TGCGCCAGCCGACAGGGAAATTCCTACGAGCAGTACTTC. Translation: CASRQGNSYEQYF.